The clone carrying this T cell receptor (beta chain) was recorded many times. Its antigen is not known. The germline V gene has CDR1 MGHRA and CDR2 YSYEKL. The CDR3 covers 15 residues. The germline V and J ends were trimmed by 4 bases and 6 bases, with 15 bases remaining between them. By 5'RACE with 10-nucleotide random UMIs, the cDNA was made. Over 190 million TCR-beta sequences from 15-18 subjects were obtained in each sequencing run. TCRdb processed the 5' RACE reads anew with MiXCR; each CDR3 protein has one entry. Of approximately 30,000 distinct CDR3 sequences in the sample, roughly 6.7% are singletons; the top ten hold around 8.3%. Blood bank volunteers in Maryland, USA, served as healthy controls. This sample stems from a study of neurological immune-mediated disorders. Study outcomes and limitations: None of the CDR3 amino acid sequences found in expanded clones was shared across subjects. This suggests that the TCR-beta repertoires were private in all groups.

Sample: PBMCs. The TCR comes from a woman in her forties or fifties in good health. This chain joins TRBV4-1 and TRBJ1-4; D uncertain. The CDR3 bases are TGCGCCAGCAGCCCAGCGGAGTTTAGGCATGAAAAACTGTTTTTT. Amino acid sequence: CASSPAEFRHEKLFF.